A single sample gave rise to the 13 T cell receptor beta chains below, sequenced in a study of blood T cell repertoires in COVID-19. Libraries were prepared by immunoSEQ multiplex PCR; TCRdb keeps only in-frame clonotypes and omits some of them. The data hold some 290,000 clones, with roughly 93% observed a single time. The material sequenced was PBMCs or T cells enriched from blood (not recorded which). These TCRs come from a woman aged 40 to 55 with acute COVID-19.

Here the CDR3 DNA reads TGTGCCAGCACTTCGGGGTATCGGAACACTGAAGCTTTCTTT. Translating gives CASTSGYRNTEAFF. The V gene is TRBV7-9, the J gene TRBJ1-1, with D uncertain. Germline loops: CDR1 SEHNR, CDR2 FQNEAQ (reference sequence). The V end was cut by 7 bases, the J end by 1 base, with 13 bases between. This CDR3 is 14 amino acids long.

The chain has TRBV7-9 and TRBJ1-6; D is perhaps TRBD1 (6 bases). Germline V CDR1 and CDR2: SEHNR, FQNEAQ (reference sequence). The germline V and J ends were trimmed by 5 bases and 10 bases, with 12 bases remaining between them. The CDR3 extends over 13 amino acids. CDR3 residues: CASSTGLRSPLHF. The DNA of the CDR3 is TGTGCCAGCAGCACAGGGCTGAGATCACCCCTCCACTTT.

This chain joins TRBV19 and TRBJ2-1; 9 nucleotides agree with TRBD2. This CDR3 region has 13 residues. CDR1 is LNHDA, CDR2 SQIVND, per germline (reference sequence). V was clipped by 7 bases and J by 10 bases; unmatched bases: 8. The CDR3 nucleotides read TGTGCCAGTATGAGTAGCGGGAGTCAAGAGCAGTTCTTC. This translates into CASMSSGSQEQFF.

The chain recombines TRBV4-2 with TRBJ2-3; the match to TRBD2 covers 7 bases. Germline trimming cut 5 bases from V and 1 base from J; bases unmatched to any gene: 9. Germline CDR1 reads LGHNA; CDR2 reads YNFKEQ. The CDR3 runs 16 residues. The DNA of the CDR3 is TGTGCCAGCAGCAAACAACGAAGCGGGGGCACAGATACGCAGTATTTT. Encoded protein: CASSKQRSGGTDTQYF.

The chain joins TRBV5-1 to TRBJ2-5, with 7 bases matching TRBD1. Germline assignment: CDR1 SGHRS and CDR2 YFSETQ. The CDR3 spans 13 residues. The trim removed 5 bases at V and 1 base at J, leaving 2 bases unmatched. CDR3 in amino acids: CASRTGFQETQYF. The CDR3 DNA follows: TGCGCCAGCAGGACAGGGTTCCAAGAGACCCAGTACTTC.

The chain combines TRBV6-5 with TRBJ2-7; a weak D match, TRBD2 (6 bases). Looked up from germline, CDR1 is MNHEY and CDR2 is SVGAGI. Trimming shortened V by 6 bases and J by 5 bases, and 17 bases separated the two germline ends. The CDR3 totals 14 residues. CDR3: CASSSGTPSNEQYF. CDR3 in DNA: TGTGCCAGCAGCAGTGGGACTCCAAGCAACGAGCAGTACTTC.

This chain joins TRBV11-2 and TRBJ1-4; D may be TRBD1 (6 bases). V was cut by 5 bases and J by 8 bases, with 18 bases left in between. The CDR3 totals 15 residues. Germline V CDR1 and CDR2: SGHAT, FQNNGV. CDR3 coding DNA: TGTGCCAGCAGCCCAGTATGGGGGCTAGGAGAAAAACTGTTTTTT. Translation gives CASSPVWGLGEKLFF. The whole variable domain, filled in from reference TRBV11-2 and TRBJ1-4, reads EAGVAQSPRYKIIEKRQSVAFWCNPISGHATLYWYQQILGQGPKLLIQFQNNGVVDDSQLPKDRFSAERLKGVDSTLKIQPAKLEDSAVYLCASSPVWGLGEKLFFGSGTQLSVL.

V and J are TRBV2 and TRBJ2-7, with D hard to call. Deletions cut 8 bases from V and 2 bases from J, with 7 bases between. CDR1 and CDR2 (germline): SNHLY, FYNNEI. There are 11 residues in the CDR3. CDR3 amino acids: CASGQTYEQYF. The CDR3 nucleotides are TGTGCCAGCGGGCAGACCTACGAGCAGTACTTC.

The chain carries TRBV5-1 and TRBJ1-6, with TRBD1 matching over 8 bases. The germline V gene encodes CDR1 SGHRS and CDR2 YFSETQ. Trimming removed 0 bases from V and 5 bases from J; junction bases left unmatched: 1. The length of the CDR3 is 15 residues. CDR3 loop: CASSLEGQDNSPLHF. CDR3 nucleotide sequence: TGCGCCAGCAGCTTGGAGGGACAGGATAATTCACCCCTCCACTTT. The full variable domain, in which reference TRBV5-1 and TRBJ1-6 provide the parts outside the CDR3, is KAGVTQTPRYLIKTRGQQVTLSCSPISGHRSVSWYQQTPGQGLQFLFEYFSETQRNKGNFPGRFSGRQFSNSRSEMNVSTLELGDSALYLCASSLEGQDNSPLHFGNGTRLTVT.

CDR3 coding DNA: TGTGCCAGCAGCCATAGGACAGGGAGGGAAGCTTTCTTT. Protein product: CASSHRTGREAFF. This rearrangement joins TRBV14 to TRBJ1-1, with TRBD1 matching over 8 bases. Germline values: CDR1 SGHDN, CDR2 FVKESK. The V and J ends lost 3 bases and 8 bases, in that order; junction bases with no gene match: 5. CDR3 length equals 13 residues.

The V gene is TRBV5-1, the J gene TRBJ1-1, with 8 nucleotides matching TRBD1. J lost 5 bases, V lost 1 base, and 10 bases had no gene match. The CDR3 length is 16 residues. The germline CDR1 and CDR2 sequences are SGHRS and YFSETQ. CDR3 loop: CASSLPPTGASTEAFF. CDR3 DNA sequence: TGCGCCAGCAGCTTGCCCCCGACAGGGGCGAGTACTGAAGCTTTCTTT.

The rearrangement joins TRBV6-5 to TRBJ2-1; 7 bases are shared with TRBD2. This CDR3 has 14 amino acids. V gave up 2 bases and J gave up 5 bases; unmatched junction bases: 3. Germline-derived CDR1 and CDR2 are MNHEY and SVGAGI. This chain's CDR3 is CASSYLGLNNEQFF. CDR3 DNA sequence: TGTGCCAGCAGTTACCTGGGACTAAACAATGAGCAGTTCTTC.

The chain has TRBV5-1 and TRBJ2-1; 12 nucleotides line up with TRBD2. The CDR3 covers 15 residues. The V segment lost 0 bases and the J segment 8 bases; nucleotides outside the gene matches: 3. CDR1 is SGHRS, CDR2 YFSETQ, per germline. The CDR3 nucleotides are TGCGCCAGCAGCTTGGCTAGCGGGGGGGCTGATGAGCAGTTCTTC. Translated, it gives CASSLASGGADEQFF.